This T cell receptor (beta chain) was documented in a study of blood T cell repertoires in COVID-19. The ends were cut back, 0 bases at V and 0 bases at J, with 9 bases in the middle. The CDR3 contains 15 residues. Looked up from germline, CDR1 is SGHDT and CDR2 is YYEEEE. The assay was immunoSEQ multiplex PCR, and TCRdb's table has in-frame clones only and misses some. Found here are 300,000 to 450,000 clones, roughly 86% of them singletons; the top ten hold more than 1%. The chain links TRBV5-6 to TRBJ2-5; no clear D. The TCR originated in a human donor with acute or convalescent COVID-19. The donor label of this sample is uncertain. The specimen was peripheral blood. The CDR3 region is CASSLVGRHQETQYF. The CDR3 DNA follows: TGTGCCAGCAGCTTGGTTGGGCGACACCAAGAGACCCAGTACTTC.